The clone carrying this T cell receptor beta chain was found a few times. What it binds is not known. The entry originates in a study of blood T cells in healthy people across ages. Study-level findings and limits: PBMCs were not sorted, which prevented a conclusive comparison of naive versus antigen-experienced cells.

Next came a second PCR, run for about 7 to 12 cycles, which used a sample-barcoded 5' primer along with a J-beta primer mix. TCRdb itself ran the 5' RACE reads through MiXCR, one entry per CDR3 protein. In the table there are some 1.1 million distinct CDR3 sequences, more than 30% of which are singletons. J lost 11 bases, V lost 3 bases, and 16 bases had no gene match. The CDR3 is made up of 16 amino acids. Germline CDR1 is MDHEN and CDR2 is SYDVKM. The chain links TRBV28 to TRBJ2-5; 9 bases line up with TRBD2. Sequencing used blood. The receptor's source is a man in his late teens or twenties in good health. The CDR3, as DNA: TGTGCCAGCAGTTTCCCCAGGAGCGGGGGGCCGCATGAGCAGTACTTC. This sequence encodes CASSFPRSGGPHEQYF.